This T cell receptor (beta chain) appears in the sequencing data of a study of T cells in Graves' hyperthyroidism and ophthalmopathy. This clonotype was seen ten or more times. Its antigen remains unknown. Germline CDR1 and CDR2: DFQATT and SNEGSKA (reference sequence). The CDR3 runs to 16 residues. The ends lost 3 bases at V and 1 base at J; junction bases unmatched: 5. Study-wide results and limits: Blood also held most thyroid clonotypes expanded beyond 0.001.

Among the patients, aged 18 to 65, hyperthyroidism was newly diagnosed and had lasted under 2 months. Lactation, pregnancy, other autoimmune disease or uncontrolled infection led to exclusion of patients. There were TCR beta CDR3 regions amplified from RNA transcripts. Carried out on the TCR CDR3, a first-round RT-PCR used the HTBI primer set. MiXCR, applied by TCRdb to the multiplex PCR reads, yields one record per CDR3 protein. The profile shows around 480,000 distinct CDR3 sequences, 13% to 15% of them singletons. This TCR derives from a young woman with Graves' hyperthyroidism. The sample was blood. The gene calls are TRBV20-1 and TRBJ2-1, with 11 bases identical to TRBD2. In DNA, the CDR3 is TGCAGTGCTAGTGATAGCGGGAGGGGATCCTACAATGAGCAGTTCTTC. Its translation: CSASDSGRGSYNEQFF.